This TCR beta chain emerged from a study of post-analysis software for immune sequencing data. Findings of the study overall: Significantly lower normalized Chao1 diversity was found in patients with multiple sclerosis relative to controls. Patients showed TRBV5-6, TRBV5-1 and TRBV20-1 among a handful of TRBV segments more frequent than in controls.

Unique molecular identifiers were carried by the TCR beta cDNA libraries. The authors obtained 500,000 to 600,000 cDNA molecules from roughly 1 to 10 million T cells. TCRdb reanalysed the PCR reads using MiXCR and keeps one entry per CDR3 protein. Of roughly 800,000 distinct CDR3 sequences listed, approximately 53% are singletons. This clonotype was seen just once. Its antigen is not known. The CDR3 consists of 13 residues. Germline CDR1 SQVTM, CDR2 ANQGSEA. The germline V and J ends were trimmed by 7 bases and 6 bases, with 16 bases remaining between them. The material sequenced was blood. The genes are TRBV29-1 and TRBJ2-1; D tentatively reads TRBD1 or TRBD2 (5 bases each). The clonotype was recovered from a girl aged 5 to 17 with multiple sclerosis. In DNA form, the CDR3 reads TGCAGCGGACATCAGGGACGTCTCAATGAGCAGTTCTTC. Translated, it gives CSGHQGRLNEQFF.